A selection of T cell receptor beta chains follows, all from one sample in a study of blood T cell repertoires in COVID-19. Libraries were prepared by immunoSEQ multiplex PCR; TCRdb keeps only in-frame clonotypes and omits some of them. The sample shows around 58,000 clones, roughly 85% of them seen only once. The specimen sequenced was peripheral blood. These receptors were collected from a human donor in a cohort sampled during active COVID-19. Both conserved end residues are part of each CDR3. Some rows mark clone size as missing; the rest say once, few, many or name a class of expanded clone.

13	-	TRBV3-1/TRBV3-2	TRBJ2-2	CASSQVGAGELFF
15	few	TRBV7-2	TRBJ2-4	CASSGGGIAKNIQYF
15	-	TRBV5-1	TRBJ1-1	CASSLAPGGGTEAFF
14	-	TRBV15	TRBJ1-5	CATSYRGGAQPQHF
16	-	TRBV5-1	TRBJ2-1	CASSPLPGISYNEQFF
14	-	TRBV7-2	TRBJ2-5	CASSPHGGEETQYF
14	-	TRBV19	TRBJ1-2	CASSITGSVGGYTF
14	-	TRBV3-1/TRBV3-2	TRBJ1-1	CASSQETTGRPAFF
14	-	TRBV6-6	TRBJ1-2	CASSPSDRASGYTF
14	-	TRBV19	TRBJ2-7	CASSPGTGLHEQYF
17	few	TRBV5-6	TRBJ2-3	CASTPNRGRRFTDTQYF
16	-	TRBV30	TRBJ2-5	CAWSVLGTSGGETQYF
13	few	TRBV18	TRBJ1-6	CASFRDRSSPLHF
12	-	TRBV6-2/TRBV6-3	TRBJ1-2	CASSSTGNGYTF
12	-	TRBV28	TRBJ2-3	CASSYTGLAEYF
12	-	TRBV30	TRBJ1-6	CAWTRVESPLHF
16	-	TRBV25-1	TRBJ2-1	CASSEFPGGPYNEQFF
15	few	TRBV5-6	TRBJ2-3	CASSLAGTDTDTQYF
18	few	TRBV6-1	TRBJ1-5	CASSEAGQGKGSNQPQHF
15	-	TRBV30	TRBJ1-4	CACPPRTGGDEKLFF
13	-	TRBV28	TRBJ1-4	CASSFPGNEKLFF
13	-	TRBV7-2	TRBJ2-2	CASSPRNTGELFF
13	once	TRBV5-1	TRBJ1-2	CASSARDSGGYTF
17	many	TRBV10-3	TRBJ1-5	CAISESGDRGLGQPQHF
13	-	TRBV19	TRBJ1-6	CASSIVRDSPLHF
14	few	TRBV30	TRBJ1-5	CAWSVTTESQPQHF
14	-	TRBV4-1	TRBJ1-1	CASSHLGGNTEAFF
15	few	TRBV15	TRBJ2-7	CATSSHRGTSYEQYF
14	-	TRBV5-5	TRBJ1-5	CASSLAGGNQPQHF
14	-	TRBV6-2/TRBV6-3	TRBJ1-1	CASSYSGTGAEAFF
13	-	TRBV2	TRBJ1-1	CARGVPGQGMVFF
18	-	TRBV21-1	TRBJ1-6	CASSADPRGDSHNSPLHF
13	-	TRBV2	TRBJ1-2	CASRFGTGYGYTF
15	-	TRBV27	TRBJ2-5	CASSSPGTDQETQYF
18	-	TRBV18	TRBJ2-6	CASSRGPLNPSGANVLTF
16	once	TRBV6-2/TRBV6-3	TRBJ2-5	CASSTGGGLSWETQYF
18	-	TRBV3-1/TRBV3-2	TRBJ1-2	CASSQVGSEGGPNYGYTF
18	-	TRBV4-1	TRBJ2-3	CASSQGGLLAGRTDTQYF
16	-	TRBV6-1	TRBJ1-5	CASSAEGQLSNQPQHF
15	-	TRBV5-1	TRBJ2-7	CASSSGTGSLHEQYF
14	-	TRBV5-4	TRBJ2-5	CASSPRTGQETQYF
14	-	TRBV3-1/TRBV3-2	TRBJ2-5	CASSRTTVQETQYF
11	-	TRBV6-5	TRBJ2-3	CASTQWDTQYF
15	-	TRBV7-6	TRBJ2-7	CASSLGRGGTIEQYF
14	-	TRBV6-2/TRBV6-3	TRBJ1-1	CASSYSEGGTEAFF
13	once	TRBV12-3/TRBV12-4	TRBJ1-6	CASSSSYNSPLHF
12	-	TRBV29-1	TRBJ2-7	CSVSRDSYEQYF
14	-	TRBV5-1	TRBJ1-4	CASSSGRADEKLFF
14	-	TRBV30	TRBJ1-6	CAWRTGTGGSPLHF
15	-	TRBV7-8	TRBJ1-5	CASSSTGGGGQPQHF
15	-	TRBV18	TRBJ2-5	CASSPSAGGLETQYF
14	once	TRBV5-1	TRBJ2-7	CASSSGTNSGEQYF
15	-	TRBV6-5	TRBJ1-6	CASSLAAAYNSPLHF
15	-	TRBV6-5	TRBJ2-7	CASSSPRTGRYEQYF
14	-	TRBV3-1/TRBV3-2	TRBJ2-1	CASSPSGGANEQFF
16	few	TRBV11-2	TRBJ2-7	CASSLTAGESSYEQYF
15	-	TRBV7-9	TRBJ2-1	CASRGGTGGSGEQFF
14	-	TRBV7-9	TRBJ1-2	CASSQSRGGSGYTF
15	-	TRBV2	TRBJ2-2	CASRPTGGDTGELFF